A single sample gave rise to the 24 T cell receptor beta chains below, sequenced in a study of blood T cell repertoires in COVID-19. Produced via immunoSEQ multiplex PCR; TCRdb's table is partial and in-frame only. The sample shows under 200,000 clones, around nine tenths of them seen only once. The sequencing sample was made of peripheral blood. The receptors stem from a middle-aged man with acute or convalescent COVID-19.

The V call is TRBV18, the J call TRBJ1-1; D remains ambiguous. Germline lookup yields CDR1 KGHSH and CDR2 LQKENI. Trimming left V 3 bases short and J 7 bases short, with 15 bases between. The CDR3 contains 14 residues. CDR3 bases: TGTGCCAGCTCACCCCAAGCAACAGATCATGAAGCTTTCTTT. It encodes CASSPQATDHEAFF.

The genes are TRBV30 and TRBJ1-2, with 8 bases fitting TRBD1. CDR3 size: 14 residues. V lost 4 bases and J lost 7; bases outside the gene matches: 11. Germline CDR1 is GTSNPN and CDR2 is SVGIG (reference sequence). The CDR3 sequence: CAWNLMTGVGGYTF. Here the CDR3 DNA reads TGTGCCTGGAATTTAATGACAGGGGTCGGTGGCTACACCTTC.

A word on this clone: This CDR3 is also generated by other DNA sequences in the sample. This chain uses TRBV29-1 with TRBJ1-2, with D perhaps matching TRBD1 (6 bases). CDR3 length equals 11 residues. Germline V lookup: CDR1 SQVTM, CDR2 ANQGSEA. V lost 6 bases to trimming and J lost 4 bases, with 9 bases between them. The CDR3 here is CSVLDSYGYTF. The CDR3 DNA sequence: TGCAGCGTACTGGACAGCTATGGCTACACCTTC.

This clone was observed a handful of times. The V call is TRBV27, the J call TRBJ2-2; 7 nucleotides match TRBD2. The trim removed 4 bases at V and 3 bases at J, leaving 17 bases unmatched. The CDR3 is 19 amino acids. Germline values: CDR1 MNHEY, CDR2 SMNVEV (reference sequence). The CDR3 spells CASSSLWGGGGSYTGELFF. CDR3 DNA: TGTGCCAGCAGTTCGTTATGGGGTGGCGGGGGATCGTACACCGGGGAGCTGTTTTTT.

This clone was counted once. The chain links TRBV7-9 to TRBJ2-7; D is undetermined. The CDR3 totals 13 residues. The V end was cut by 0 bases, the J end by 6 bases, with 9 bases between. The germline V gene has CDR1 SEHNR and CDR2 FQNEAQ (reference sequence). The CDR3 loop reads CASSLASAGEQYF. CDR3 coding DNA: TGTGCCAGCAGCTTAGCTAGTGCAGGCGAGCAGTACTTC.

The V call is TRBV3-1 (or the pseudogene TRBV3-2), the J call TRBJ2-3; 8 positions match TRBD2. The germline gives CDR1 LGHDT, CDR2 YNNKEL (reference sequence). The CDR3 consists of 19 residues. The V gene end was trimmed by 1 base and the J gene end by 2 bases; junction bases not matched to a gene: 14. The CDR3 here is CASSQAVYSGGSFTDTQYF. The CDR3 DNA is TGTGCCAGCAGCCAAGCGGTTTATTCGGGGGGGTCTTTCACAGATACGCAGTATTTT.

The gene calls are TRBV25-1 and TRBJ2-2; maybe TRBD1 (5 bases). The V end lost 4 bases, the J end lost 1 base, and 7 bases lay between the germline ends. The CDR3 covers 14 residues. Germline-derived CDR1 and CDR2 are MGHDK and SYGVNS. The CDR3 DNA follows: TGTGCCAGCAGTGCCGACAGGAACACCGGGGAGCTGTTTTTT. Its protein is CASSADRNTGELFF.

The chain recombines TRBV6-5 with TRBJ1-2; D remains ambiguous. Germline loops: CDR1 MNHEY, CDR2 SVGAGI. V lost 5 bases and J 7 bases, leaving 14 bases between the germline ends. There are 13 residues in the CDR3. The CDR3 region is CASSKTKRGGYTF. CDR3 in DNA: TGTGCCAGCAGTAAGACAAAGCGGGGTGGCTACACCTTC.

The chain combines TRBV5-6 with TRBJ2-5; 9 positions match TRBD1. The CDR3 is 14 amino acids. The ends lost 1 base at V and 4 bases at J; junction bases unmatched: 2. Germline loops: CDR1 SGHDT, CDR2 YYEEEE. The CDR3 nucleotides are TGTGCCAGCAGCTTGAAACAGGGGGCAGAGACCCAGTACTTC. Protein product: CASSLKQGAETQYF.

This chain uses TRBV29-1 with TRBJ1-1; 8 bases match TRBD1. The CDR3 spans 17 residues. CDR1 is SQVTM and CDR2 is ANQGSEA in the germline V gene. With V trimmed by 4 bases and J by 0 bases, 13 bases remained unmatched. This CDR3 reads CSVVLRGRGPMNTEAFF. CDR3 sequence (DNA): TGCAGCGTTGTCCTCAGGGGGCGCGGGCCCATGAACACTGAAGCTTTCTTT.

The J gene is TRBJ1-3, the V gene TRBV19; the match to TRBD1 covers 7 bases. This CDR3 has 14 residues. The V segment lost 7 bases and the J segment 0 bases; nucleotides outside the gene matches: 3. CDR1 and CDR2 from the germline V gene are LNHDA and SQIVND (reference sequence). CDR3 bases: TGTGCCAGTACCACAGGGGCCTCTGGAAACACCATATATTTT. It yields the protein CASTTGASGNTIYF.

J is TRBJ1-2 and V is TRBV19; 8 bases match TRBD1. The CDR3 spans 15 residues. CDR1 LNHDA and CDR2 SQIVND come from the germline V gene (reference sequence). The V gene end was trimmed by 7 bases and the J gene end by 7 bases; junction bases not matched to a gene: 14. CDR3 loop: CASNVGGQGVAGYTF. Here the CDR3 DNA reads TGTGCCAGTAATGTAGGCGGACAGGGAGTGGCTGGCTACACCTTC.

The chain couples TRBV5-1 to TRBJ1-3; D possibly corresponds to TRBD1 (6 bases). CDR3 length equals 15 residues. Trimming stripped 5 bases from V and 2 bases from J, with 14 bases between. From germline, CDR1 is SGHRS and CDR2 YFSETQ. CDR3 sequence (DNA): TGCGCCAGCAGGCCTGGACAGAAGGCTGGAAACACCATATATTTT. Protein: CASRPGQKAGNTIYF.

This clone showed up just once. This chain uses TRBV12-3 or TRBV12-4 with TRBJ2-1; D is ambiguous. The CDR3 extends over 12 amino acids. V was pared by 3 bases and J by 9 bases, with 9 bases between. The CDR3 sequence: CASSFSWSEQFF. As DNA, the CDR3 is TGTGCCAGCAGTTTTTCCTGGAGTGAGCAGTTCTTC.

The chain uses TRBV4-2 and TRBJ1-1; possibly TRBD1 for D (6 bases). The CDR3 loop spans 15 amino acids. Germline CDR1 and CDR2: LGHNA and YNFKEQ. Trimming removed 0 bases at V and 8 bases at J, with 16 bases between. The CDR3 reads CASSQDWWRGGEAFF. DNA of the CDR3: TGTGCCAGCAGCCAAGATTGGTGGCGAGGGGGAGAAGCTTTCTTT.

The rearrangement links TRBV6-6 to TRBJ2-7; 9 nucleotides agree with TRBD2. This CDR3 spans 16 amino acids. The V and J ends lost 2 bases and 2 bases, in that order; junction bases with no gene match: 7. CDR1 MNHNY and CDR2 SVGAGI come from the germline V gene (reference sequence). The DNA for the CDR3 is TGTGCCAGCAGTTACCAGACTAGCGGAGCTACCTACGAGCAGTACTTC. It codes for CASSYQTSGATYEQYF.

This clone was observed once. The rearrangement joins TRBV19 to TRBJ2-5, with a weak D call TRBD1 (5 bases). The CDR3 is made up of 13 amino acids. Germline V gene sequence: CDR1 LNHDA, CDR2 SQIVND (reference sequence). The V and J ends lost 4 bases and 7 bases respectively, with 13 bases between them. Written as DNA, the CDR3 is TGTGCCAGTAGTACGAACCCCCAGGGGACCCAGTACTTC. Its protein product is CASSTNPQGTQYF.

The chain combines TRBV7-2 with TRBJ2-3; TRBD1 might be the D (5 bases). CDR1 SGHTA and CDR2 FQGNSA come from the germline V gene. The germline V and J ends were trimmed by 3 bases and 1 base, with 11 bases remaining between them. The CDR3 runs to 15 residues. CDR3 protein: CASSFRVEGTDTQYF. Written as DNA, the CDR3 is TGTGCCAGCAGCTTCAGGGTAGAGGGCACAGATACGCAGTATTTT.

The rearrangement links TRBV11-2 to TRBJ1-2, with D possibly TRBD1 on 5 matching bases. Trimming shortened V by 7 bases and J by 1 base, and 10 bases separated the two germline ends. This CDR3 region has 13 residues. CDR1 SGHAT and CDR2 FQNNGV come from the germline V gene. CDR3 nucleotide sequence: TGTGCCAGCACCCTGACAGTTAACTATGGCTACACCTTC. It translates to CASTLTVNYGYTF.

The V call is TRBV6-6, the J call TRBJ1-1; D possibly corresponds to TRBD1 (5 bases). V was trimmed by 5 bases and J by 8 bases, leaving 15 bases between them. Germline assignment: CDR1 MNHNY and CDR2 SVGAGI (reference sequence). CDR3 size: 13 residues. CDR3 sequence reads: CASSRWWGEEAFF. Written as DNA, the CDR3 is TGTGCCAGCAGTCGATGGTGGGGGGAAGAAGCTTTCTTT.

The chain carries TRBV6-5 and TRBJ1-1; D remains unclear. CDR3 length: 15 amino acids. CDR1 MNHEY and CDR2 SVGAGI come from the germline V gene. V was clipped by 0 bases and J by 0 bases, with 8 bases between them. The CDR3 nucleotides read TGTGCCAGCAGTTACTCGGCAGTGATGAACACTGAAGCTTTCTTT. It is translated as CASSYSAVMNTEAFF.

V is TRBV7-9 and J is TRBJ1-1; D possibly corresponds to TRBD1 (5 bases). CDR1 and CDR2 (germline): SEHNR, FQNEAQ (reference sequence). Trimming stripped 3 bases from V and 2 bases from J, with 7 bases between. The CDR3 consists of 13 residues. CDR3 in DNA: TGTGCCAGCAGCTTCACAGGCAACACTGAAGCTTTCTTT. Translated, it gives CASSFTGNTEAFF.

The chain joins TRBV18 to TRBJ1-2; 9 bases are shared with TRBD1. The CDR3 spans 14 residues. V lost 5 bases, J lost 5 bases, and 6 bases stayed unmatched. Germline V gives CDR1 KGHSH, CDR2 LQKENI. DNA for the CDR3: TGTGCCAGCTCAACCGGGACAGGGAGGTATGGCTACACCTTC. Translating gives CASSTGTGRYGYTF.

CDR3 DNA: TGTGCCAGCAGCGTAGATAGGACAGGGGTTGGAAACACCATATATTTT. Amino acid sequence: CASSVDRTGVGNTIYF. V is TRBV9 and J is TRBJ1-3, with 9 bases fitting TRBD1. Germline-derived CDR1 and CDR2 are SGDLS and YYNGEE. J was trimmed by 3 bases and V by 0 bases; bases with no gene match: 4. CDR3 size: 16 residues.